This T cell receptor (beta chain) comes out of a study of cytomegalovirus exposure and HLA in healthy donors (TCRdb year 2017). A note on the overall study: An earlier analysis of approximately 550 of the donors reported 250 to 350 Gb of sequence data and 117 million unique TCR beta sequences from about 180 million T cells. Approximately 310 gigabases of sequencing data and 70 million to 85 million unique TCR sequences were included in an early release covering about 600 HLA-typed donors. Of the 300 to 400 genotyped donors, 81% fell in the genetic ancestry cluster associated with self-reported Caucasian donors. The study was designed to test whether signatures of past pathogen exposure could be identified by cataloging public T cell receptors. The study used immunosequencing to profile the T cell repertoires of around 600 subjects and linked those repertoires to cytomegalovirus serostatus. Along with the roughly 670-subject first cohort, a separate validation cohort of approximately 110 different subjects was used. High-throughput TCR immunosequencing, statistical association of individual TCRs with disease status, and machine learning were combined to predict cytomegalovirus infection status. A later analysis re-examined previously published TCR beta repertoires from 600 to 700 donors and added high-resolution HLA genotyping to investigate patterns of TCR occurrence. In the later analysis, no new phenotypic data were used to find candidate immune exposures; instead, reliance was placed on TCR beta sequences and their occurrence across donors. An earlier analysis of around 580 of the donors used high-throughput TCR beta sequencing to judge whether each TCR beta V gene segment behaved as functional or pseudogenic. Donor age, sex, ethnicity and CMV serostatus were compiled alongside the repertoire data. Genome-wide SNP genotypes for about 60% of the roughly 700 donors were used in a later genetic analysis, which treated that subset as a discovery cohort. All discovery cohort repertoires had been generated on a single sequencing platform. HLA typing included class I and class II loci at four-digit resolution. Typing coverage differed by locus: A, B, C, DRB1 and DQB1 were typed in about 620-630 donors, DQA1 in around 500, DPA1 in 606, and DPB1 in 450 to 480. Roughly 5 DR-DQ haplotypes were treated as single units for association and clustering because of strong linkage in the cohort. Among about 400 genotyped donors of the cohort, an average of about 220,000 unique TCR beta nucleotide sequences was sequenced per donor, of which approximately 18% were non-productive.

Points on this clone: The specificity of this receptor is unknown. Nothing much larger sits one base from this clone, and base qualities are not available.

From its cysteine to its phenylalanine, the CDR3 spans 14 amino acids. CDR3 DNA is the only sequence kept; it has 42 bases, read in frame from the first base. Relative to germline, V is 0 bases shorter and J is 5 bases shorter, with 8 bases between their ends. CDR1 and CDR2 are drawn from the germline V gene: SGHTA, FQGNSA. In total, 500 to 700 healthy bone marrow donors made up the cohort. All cohort members were sampled while nominally healthy, although unrecorded immune exposures were likely present. The donor was CMV seropositive and belonged to the group of 250 to 300 seropositive cohort members. A peripheral blood sample was provided by each donor, and peripheral blood mononuclear cells were used for TCR beta sequencing. Genomic DNA extraction from the blood cell samples was performed with the Qiagen DNeasy Blood Extraction Kit. Receptor libraries were prepared by the immunoSEQ multiplex PCR assay. For the multiplex PCR, a mixture combining 60 forward primers for TCR Vbeta segments and 13 reverse primers for TCR Jbeta segments was used. Amplification of the CDR3 region of rearranged TCR beta genes was performed with a multiplex PCR assay on genomic DNA. Amplified TCR beta libraries were sequenced as 87-base-pair reads on the Illumina HiSeq System. In the source study's methods: In a later analysis, 77 million or so unique TCR beta chains were counted across the 650 to 700 repertoires, and roughly 10 million of these chains were shared by at least two donors. Raw reads were error-corrected and collapsed into unique sequences with a nearest-neighbor algorithm that merged closely related sequences to remove PCR and sequencing errors. CDR3 sequences were aligned to IMGT reference sequences to assign V, D and J gene segments. For a sequence to be retained, a match of at least six nucleotides to both a V gene segment and a J gene segment was required. Rearrangements were called productive when the CDR3 lacked stop codons and stayed in frame with V and J; all others were non-productive. CDR3 was defined according to IMGT convention as the region running from the second conserved V-encoded cysteine to the conserved J-encoded phenylalanine. The earlier analysis of about 620 of the donors excluded sequences that lacked an unambiguous match to a single V gene segment. In an earlier analysis of some 590 of the donors, a V segment was called functional when productive rearrangements were above 56.7%, and segregating when the standard deviation between donors exceeded 5%. A statistical classification framework was developed to diagnose cytomegalovirus status using the catalog of TCR beta chain sequences. In a later analysis, V and J genes were assigned by comparing TCR nucleotide sequences against IMGT/GENE-DB human TR gene sequences. Using the TCRdist pipeline, a later analysis assigned CDR3 sequences along with most-parsimonious VDJ recombination scenarios. A later analysis defined each TCR beta chain by its CDR3 amino acid sequence plus V-gene family, and excluded reads lacking a unique V-gene family. To address suspected cross-contamination and a sequencing artifact, a later analysis removed around 590 highly shared, low-generation-probability nucleotide sequences. In a later analysis, a clonal expansion index was calculated for each public chain from normalized within-repertoire ranks of inferred template counts. In a later analysis, generation probabilities were computed with a VDJ recombination model fitted to out-of-frame rearrangements, and the resulting probabilities were checked against IGoR. In a later analysis, TCR-TCR, TCR-HLA and TCR-CMV co-occurrence was scored with hypergeometric tests, and a repertoire-size bias correction was applied to TCR pairs. In a later analysis, false discovery rates were estimated by permuting HLA or CMV assignments 20 times. In a later analysis, co-occurring TCRs were grouped using DBSCAN, with TCRdist sequence similarity added in when clustering inside HLA-allele-positive subsets. For co-occurrence clustering, repertoires with fewer than 30,000 or more than 120,000 public chains were excluded, along with a handful of repertoires with anomalous nucleotide sharing. The immuneACCESS repertoire file appears here via TCRdb, limited to in-frame rearrangements. These files lack a portion of the clones; in checked studies, under half of the deficit traces to unresolved V genes, and the cause of the others is not known. V, J and clone size are those of that table, while D and trimming were read from the DNA. The sample records 79,000 or so clones, around 70% of which are singletons. The top ten hold roughly 15% of the sample.

Summary of the overall study and its limitations: Immune exposure information for the cohort was limited to CMV serostatus. In a later genetic analysis, a missense DCLRE1C variant was associated with V-gene and J-gene trimming of TCR beta chains, and the association was replicated in an independent cohort. A further reported finding was that TCR beta sequences accurately predicted the HLA-A and HLA-B alleles for most subjects in the first cohort. A total of 150 to 200 TCR beta chains were listed by the study as associated with cytomegalovirus. Over 15 rarely observed V segments, including chromosome 9 orphons, were excluded from the earlier analysis of about 600 of the donors because counts were too low. Compared with the roughly 700-donor mean, donors in an Asian-associated ancestry cluster had fewer N-insertions in productive TCRs, according to a later genetic analysis. The presence/absence analyses assumed that sequencing depth was roughly uniform across donors, and that assumption may not be true. A later analysis reported that several top co-occurrence clusters appeared linked to parvovirus B19, influenza, CMV and Epstein-Barr virus. When HLA alleles, especially DR and DQ, strongly co-occurred, TCR associations were difficult to assign to individual alleles. A group of highly shared sequence variants was considered likely to be a technical artifact of the sequencing pipeline. According to a later analysis, TCR association rates differed among HLA loci, with DRB1 alleles showing the most associated TCRs and HLA-C alleles showing the fewest. The classifier was reported to diagnose cytomegalovirus status with high specificity and sensitivity in both the original cohort and the validation cohort. It was suggested by the authors that the approach could potentially be generalized to other disease states and immunological phenotypes. Correlated functional status among segregating V segments might be attributable to linkage disequilibrium, but an unknown experimental factor could not be ruled out. At a false discovery rate of 0.05, a later analysis linked under 20,000 TCR beta sequences to specific HLA alleles. Three of the identified cytomegalovirus-associated TCR beta chains were confirmed in vitro to be specific for cytomegalovirus antigens. An earlier analysis of roughly 570 of the donors showed that most TCR beta V segments appeared in productive rearrangements either about 90% or about 30% of the time, which broadly matched IMGT annotations. Because HLA typing was unavailable for some donors at each locus, only the typed subset was used in association tests. Across donors, most TCR sequences were observed very rarely, whereas some public TCRs were present in many individuals. A later analysis found that HLA-associated TCR beta chains were more clonally expanded and had lower generation probabilities than equally common non-associated chains. A later analysis found that most CMV-associated TCR beta chains appeared HLA-restricted, with HLA associations seemingly driven largely by CMV exposure. This cohort had only TCR beta chains sequenced, and the lack of alpha or paired-chain data limited which features could be detected. Because the 87-base-pair reads could not distinguish some IMGT-functional V segments, including TRBV6-2 and TRBV6-3, those segments were excluded.

The origin of this receptor is a woman in her 40s in good health and CMV-seropositive. Sequenced sample: PBMCs. The chain links TRBV7-2 with TRBJ1-5, with the D gene not clear enough to name. This receptor has the CDR3 CASSLAVGDQPQHF. The DNA reads TGTGCCAGCAGCTTAGCGGTGGGAGATCAGCCCCAGCATTTT.